This T cell receptor beta chain was sequenced in a study of radiotherapy plus CTLA-4 blockade in lung cancer. Study at large: Among all patients, approximately 18% showed objective responses, while roughly 28% had disease control. The study, taken as a whole, reports: The authors reported that early blood T cell clone dynamics, with interferon-beta, best predicted response. Radiotherapy plus ipilimumab was followed by expansion in blood of tumor-derived TCR clones.

Receiving focal radiation plus CTLA-4 blockade with ipilimumab were patients who had chemo-refractory metastatic non-small-cell lung cancer. Only in-frame clones appear in the TCRdb table, and some are missing; sequencing was by immunoSEQ multiplex PCR. The sample lists 45,000 to 75,000 clones; 77% were seen once. This clone came up once. Its antigen is unidentified. V lost 1 base and J lost 0, with 4 bases in between. The germline gives CDR1 SGHRS, CDR2 YFSETQ. This CDR3 is built from 13 residues. The sample here was peripheral blood, taken from a patient treated with radiotherapy plus ipilimumab. V is TRBV5-1 and J is TRBJ1-2; D gene uncertain. The clonotype was recovered from a human donor with non-small cell lung cancer who had a partial response to radiotherapy plus ipilimumab. The CDR3 DNA follows: TGCGCCAGCAGCTTGCAGGCTAACTATGGCTACACCTTC. It translates to CASSLQANYGYTF.